This T cell receptor (beta chain) emerged from a study of blood T cell repertoires in COVID-19. Overall study: Sites across the United States, Italy and Spain contributed samples from acute and convalescent COVID-19. In each case, the material was cDNA or gDNA derived from T cells, B-cell-depleted T cells, or PBMCs.

Study members were between about 18 and 95 years old and lived in fewer than 30 US regions. CDR1 MNHEY and CDR2 SVGAGI come from the germline V gene. The V end was cut by 4 bases, the J end by 8 bases, with 12 bases between. The CDR3 totals 14 residues. Libraries were prepared by immunoSEQ multiplex PCR; TCRdb keeps only in-frame clonotypes and omits some of them. The data contain around 200,000 clones, around 90% of them singletons. The chain recombines TRBV6-5 with TRBJ1-6; the D is unclear. The receptor was derived from a man between 25 and 39 years old who had recovered from COVID-19. Sequenced: PBMCs or T cells enriched from blood (not recorded which). The CDR3 region has the DNA TGTGCCAGCAGTTTAAGCAGGTTCTATTCACCCCTCCACTTT. Its protein product is CASSLSRFYSPLHF.